The sequence of this T cell receptor (beta chain) was determined in a study of chemoradiotherapy in HPV16-positive cancers. Points from the study as a whole: Non-HPV-specific T cells did not expand in tumors during treatment, whereas candidate HPV-specific clones and E7-related motifs did.

Notes on this clone: Its antigen is currently unknown.

The repertoire was sequenced with immunoSEQ multiplex PCR; TCRdb's copy has only in-frame clones and lacks some. The data hold 20,000 to 30,000 clones, with approximately 90% observed a single time. The CDR3 runs to 14 residues. Germline trimming cut 4 bases from V and 6 bases from J; bases unmatched to any gene: 7. Germline V CDR1 and CDR2: SGDLS, YYNGEE. The specimen was blood, collected from a patient who underwent chemoradiotherapy. The sequence was collected from a human donor with HPV-associated anogenital cancer. V usage is TRBV9 and J usage is TRBJ2-7; TRBD1 matches 10 bases. The CDR3 DNA sequence: TGTGCCAGCAGCCCCCGACAGGGGGCGGGCGAGCAGTACTTC. Translation: CASSPRQGAGEQYF. The full variable domain, with the rest looked up from reference TRBV9 and TRBJ2-7, is DSGVTQTPKHLITATGQRVTLRCSPRSGDLSVYWYQQSLDQGLQFLIQYYNGEERAKGNILERFSAQQFPDLHSELNLSSLELGDSALYFCASSPRQGAGEQYFGPGTRLTVT.